This T cell receptor (beta chain) was identified during a study of identical twins. Study-wide points: Excess sharing by twins proved weaker in beta out-of-frame sequences.

Trimming removed 7 bases from V and 0 bases from J; junction bases left unmatched: 3. Germline values: CDR1 MNHNS, CDR2 SASEGT. The CDR3 sequence is 15 residues long. Via MiXCR, TCRdb re-called the 5' RACE reads, giving one row per CDR3 protein. The table lists 450,000 or so distinct CDR3 sequences, about 24% of them singletons. This clonotype was seen more than once but under ten times. The antigen is unknown. These same records also appear under a second study, on T cells expressing NK-cell markers.

The J gene is TRBJ2-6, the V gene TRBV6-1, with 7 bases fitting TRBD1. The sequence came from a woman younger than 30 in good health. Material: CD4+ T cells sorted from blood. CDR3 nucleotide sequence: TGTGCCAGCAAGACAGGGTTCTCTGGGGCCAACGTCCTGACTTTC. This sequence encodes CASKTGFSGANVLTF.